The clone carrying this T cell receptor (beta chain) was found many times. Its antigen is as yet unknown. UMIs were added to TCR cDNA along with a universal primer site when it was made by 5'RACE template switching. MiXCR, run by TCRdb on the 5' RACE reads, gives a single entry per CDR3 protein. Of about 140,000 distinct CDR3 sequences in the sample, 7.7% were seen once. The data belong to a study of T cells after yellow fever vaccination. Study outcomes and limitations: A small share of clonotypes appeared in both CD4 and CD8 compartments.

The sequences come from CD4+ T cells sorted from PBMCs, collected 5 days after the yellow fever booster vaccination. The receptor comes from a man aged 25-45 years who received the YFV17D yellow fever vaccine.

The CDR3 here is CASTSFPLYNEQFF. CDR3 nucleotide sequence: TGTGCCAGCACCTCCTTCCCTTTATACAATGAGCAGTTCTTC. V and J are TRBV12-3 or TRBV12-4 and TRBJ2-1; D is undetermined. The CDR3 consists of 14 residues. V dropped 7 bases and J dropped 4 bases, with 14 bases sitting between them.